A single sample is the source of the 23 T cell receptor beta chains below, sequenced in a study of OX40 agonist ivuxolimab in advanced cancers. The protocol was immunoSEQ multiplex PCR, while the TCRdb copy is restricted to in-frame clones and leaves out a portion. The table records about 86,000 clones, around nine tenths of them present only once. This specimen was CD4+ or CD8+ T cells sorted from blood, taken in a trial of the OX40 agonist ivuxolimab. These receptors came from an adult with an advanced solid tumor such as melanoma, head and neck, liver or kidney cancer.

The CDR3 DNA follows: TGTGCCAGCTCACCACCGGACGGGGAAAAACTGTTTTTT. Amino acid sequence: CASSPPDGEKLFF. The chain links TRBV18 to TRBJ1-4; no definite D call. V was pared by 0 bases and J by 8 bases, with 7 bases between. Per the germline V gene, CDR1 is KGHSH and CDR2 is LQKENI. The CDR3 length is 13 residues.

This clone was counted once. V usage is TRBV6-5 and J usage is TRBJ2-5; perhaps TRBD2 as D (7 bases). The CDR3 extends over 15 amino acids. Looked up from germline, CDR1 is MNHEY and CDR2 is SVGAGI. Trimming removed 4 bases from V and 4 bases from J, with 16 bases in between. The CDR3 loop reads CASSSGGRGGETQYF. The CDR3 DNA sequence: TGTGCCAGCAGTTCCGGGGGGCGGGGTGGAGAGACCCAGTACTTC.

The gene calls are TRBV12-5 and TRBJ2-2, with D unclear. V was clipped by 1 base and J by 7 bases, with 1 base between them. The CDR3 sequence is 11 residues long. Per germline, CDR1 LGHNT and CDR2 FRNRAP. CDR3 amino acids: CASGLDGELFF. As DNA, the CDR3 is TGTGCTAGTGGTTTGGACGGGGAGCTGTTTTTT.

The rearrangement links TRBV30 to TRBJ1-3; unclear D gene. V lost 0 bases and J lost 3, with 6 bases in between. The CDR3 is made up of 13 amino acids. CDR1 and CDR2 (germline): GTSNPN, SVGIG (reference sequence). The CDR3 region is CAWSVSGGNTIYF. The CDR3 nucleotides are TGTGCCTGGAGTGTATCCGGTGGAAACACCATATATTTT.

The chain is built from TRBV7-5 and TRBJ1-1; the listed D gene, TRBD1, was not tested against the DNA. TRBV7-5 counts as a pseudogene. The CDR3 covers 13 residues. CDR3 region: CASSGQGGTEAFF. Written as DNA, the CDR3 is TGTGCCAGCAGCGGACAGGGTGGTACTGAAGCTTTCTTT.

This clone has only one observation. The chain combines TRBV4-1 with TRBJ1-1; TRBD1 might be the D (5 bases). Trimming left V 4 bases short and J 4 bases short, with 7 bases between. The CDR3 consists of 12 residues. Germline lookup yields CDR1 MGHRA and CDR2 YSYEKL. CDR3 bases: TGCGCCAGCAGCCCGGGGGGCACTGAAGCTTTCTTT. Protein product: CASSPGGTEAFF.

This chain connects TRBV6-1 to TRBJ2-7, with unresolved D. Trimming took off 5 bases at V and 2 bases at J, with 10 bases between the two ends. Germline CDR1 and CDR2: MNHNS and SASEGT. There are 13 residues in the CDR3. In DNA form, the CDR3 reads TGTGCCAGCAGTCCCCGGGCCACCTACGAGCAGTACTTC. Translating it yields CASSPRATYEQYF.

The chain recombines TRBV25-1 with TRBJ1-4; a possible D gene is TRBD1 (5 bases). Germline lookup yields CDR1 MGHDK and CDR2 SYGVNS. CDR3 length: 14 amino acids. With 2 bases removed from V and 7 bases from J, the gap between germline ends came to 11 bases. CDR3 DNA: TGTGCCAGCAGTGAAACACAGGAGAGTGAAAAACTGTTTTTT. This codes for CASSETQESEKLFF.

The rearrangement joins TRBV7-9 to TRBJ2-7, with D maybe TRBD1 (5 bases). The CDR3 spans 14 residues. Between the trimmed V and J ends, which lost 1 base and 7 bases, there was a span of 14 bases. Germline V CDR1 and CDR2: SEHNR, FQNEAQ (reference sequence). This CDR3 is CASSLGLGVVEQYF. As DNA, the CDR3 is TGTGCCAGCAGCTTAGGGCTAGGGGTAGTTGAGCAGTACTTC.

The chain recombines TRBV28 with TRBJ2-7; D gene unclear. The CDR3 is made up of 15 amino acids. Looked up from germline, CDR1 is MDHEN and CDR2 is SYDVKM. The V and J ends lost 2 bases and 1 base respectively, with 12 bases between them. The CDR3 sequence is CASSLLGTGSYEQYF. Written as DNA, the CDR3 is TGTGCCAGCAGTTTACTGGGAACCGGGTCCTACGAGCAGTACTTC.

The chain has TRBV6-5 and TRBJ2-1; 7 bases map to TRBD1. CDR1 and CDR2 from the germline V gene are MNHEY and SVGAGI. The CDR3 runs 14 residues. The CDR3 region is CVSIGGRGYNEQFF. For the CDR3, the DNA is TGTGTATCTATAGGGGGCAGGGGCTACAATGAGCAGTTCTTC.

This sequence joins TRBV11-3 and TRBJ2-5; weak D call: TRBD2 (5 bases). The assigned J gene may be wrong: the sequence end matches TRBJ2-7 better. The CDR3 totals 16 residues. CDR1 is SGHNT and CDR2 is YENEEA in the germline V gene. CDR3 nucleotides: TGTGCCAGCAGCTTAGCTTTTGGTAGCGACTCCTACGAGCAGTACTTC. It translates to CASSLAFGSDSYEQYF.

The J gene is TRBJ1-3, the V gene TRBV9, with TRBD1 matching over 9 bases. The V gene's germline CDR1 is SGDLS and CDR2 YYNGEE. The CDR3 contains 17 residues. Trimming took 4 bases from V and 0 from J; bases not matched to a gene: 8. Written as DNA, the CDR3 is TGTGCCAGCAGCTTTACCCCACAGGGGGCCTCTGGAAACACCATATATTTT. Its translation is CASSFTPQGASGNTIYF.

The chain has TRBV5-4 and TRBJ2-5; possible D gene TRBD2, 7 bases. Germline-derived CDR1 and CDR2 are SGHNT and YYREEE (reference sequence). This CDR3 contains 16 residues. V was trimmed by 0 bases and J by 5 bases, leaving 17 bases between them. CDR3 protein: CASSLERGGREETQYF. CDR3 in DNA: TGTGCCAGCAGCTTGGAGAGGGGGGGCCGTGAGGAGACCCAGTACTTC.

The rearrangement joins TRBV7-9 to TRBJ2-5, with 8 bases fitting TRBD2. The CDR3 covers 16 residues. V was clipped by 5 bases and J by 2 bases; unmatched bases: 10. The V gene's germline CDR1 is SEHNR and CDR2 FQNEAQ (reference sequence). DNA of the CDR3: TGTGCCAGCAGCCCCCGGATAGCGGGACGGCAAGAGACCCAGTACTTC. It is translated as CASSPRIAGRQETQYF.

The chain recombines TRBV7-2 with TRBJ2-7, with D possibly matching TRBD2 (6 bases). This CDR3 contains 13 residues. Germline CDR1 and CDR2: SGHTA and FQGNSA. V lost 5 bases to trimming and J lost 6 bases, with 14 bases between them. The CDR3 here is CASSPHVGGEQYF. DNA for the CDR3: TGTGCCAGCAGCCCCCACGTGGGAGGCGAGCAGTACTTC.

The chain joins TRBV7-3 to TRBJ2-1; 8 nucleotides match TRBD2. V shed 1 base, J shed 4 bases, and the junction held 6 bases outside the gene matches. Germline V CDR1 and CDR2: SGHTA, FQGTGA. The CDR3 consists of 16 residues. The CDR3 DNA sequence: TGTGCCAGCAGCTTAAGGGGTAGCGGGGCTTACAATGAGCAGTTCTTC. It encodes CASSLRGSGAYNEQFF.

The rearrangement uses TRBV30 and TRBJ1-2, with D hard to call. V lost 0 bases, J lost 7 bases, and 9 bases lay in between. This CDR3 region has 12 residues. Germline V CDR1 and CDR2: GTSNPN, SVGIG (reference sequence). The CDR3 spells CAWSVLSSGYTF. The CDR3 DNA sequence: TGTGCCTGGAGTGTACTTTCTAGTGGCTACACCTTC.

CDR3 region: CASSGQGALPYGYTF. The CDR3 DNA reads as TGTGCCAGCTCGGGTCAGGGGGCGCTCCCCTATGGCTACACCTTC. This chain connects TRBV19 to TRBJ1-2, with 8 bases matching TRBD1. The length of the CDR3 is 15 residues. Germline-derived CDR1 and CDR2 are LNHDA and SQIVND (reference sequence). The junction had 13 bases not matched to a gene; V was cut back by 9 bases and J by 4 bases.

J is TRBJ2-1 and V is TRBV5-6; D is unclear. The CDR3 is 14 residues long. CDR1 SGHDT and CDR2 YYEEEE come from the germline V gene. The V end lost 4 bases, the J end lost 2 bases, and 10 bases lay between the germline ends. CDR3 in DNA: TGTGCCAGCAGCATCCTCCCGACCTACAATGAGCAGTTCTTC. Translation gives CASSILPTYNEQFF.

This chain joins TRBV7-9 and TRBJ2-3; D may be TRBD1 (5 bases). The CDR3 runs to 18 residues. Germline CDR1 SEHNR, CDR2 FQNEAQ (reference sequence). V was trimmed by 5 bases and J by 1 base, leaving 22 bases between them. The CDR3 protein is CASSLREPNPPRTDTQYF. The CDR3 bases are TGTGCCAGCAGCCTCAGGGAACCCAACCCTCCTCGCACAGATACGCAGTATTTT.

The chain uses TRBV4-1 and TRBJ2-5; 12 bases match TRBD1. CDR3 length: 16 amino acids. CDR1 is MGHRA and CDR2 is YSYEKL in the germline V gene. Trimming took 3 bases from V and 5 from J; bases not matched to a gene: 7. DNA of the CDR3: TGCGCCAGCAGCCAGACCGGGACAGGGGGCGCGGAGACCCAGTACTTC. Its protein product is CASSQTGTGGAETQYF.

The chain employs TRBV21-1 and TRBJ1-4. TRBV21-1 is noted as a pseudogene. The CDR3 extends over 15 amino acids. The CDR3 spells CASSKGETDNEKLFF. The DNA of the CDR3 is TGTGCCAGCAGCAAAGGGGAGACAGATAATGAAAAACTGTTTTTT.